The present TCR beta chain was sequenced within a study of OX40 agonist ivuxolimab in advanced cancers. V lost 10 bases and J lost 1, with 10 bases in between. CDR1 and CDR2 (germline): LNHDA, SQIVND (reference sequence). This CDR3 is 12 amino acids long. Only in-frame clones appear in the TCRdb table, and some are missing; sequencing was by immunoSEQ multiplex PCR. The profile shows about 65,000 clones, 80% to 90% of them singletons. Sample: CD4+ or CD8+ T cells sorted from blood, taken in a trial of the OX40 agonist ivuxolimab. The rearrangement joins TRBV19 to TRBJ1-1; a possible D gene is TRBD1 (5 bases). The sequence derives from an adult with an advanced solid tumor such as melanoma, head and neck, liver or kidney cancer. Written as DNA, the CDR3 is TGTGCCACCGGGGGGGGGAACACTGAAGCTTTCTTT. Residues: CATGGGNTEAFF.